This T cell receptor (beta chain) appears in the sequencing data of a study of stem cell transplantation in POMP-related autoinflammatory disease. Study information: Hypothesis: faulty thymoproteasomes impair CD8+ T-cell selection, skewing TRB repertoires. Before transplant, CD4+ T cells skewed naive and CD8+ proportions were low. General study findings and limits: Across all analyzed T-cell subsets, patients with PRAID tended toward reduced diversity and increased clonality.

V dropped 6 bases and J dropped 6; count of bases not matched to a gene: 14. The germline gives CDR1 MDHEN, CDR2 SYDVKM. CDR3 length: 16 residues. Produced via immunoSEQ multiplex PCR; TCRdb's table is partial and in-frame only. The sample includes approximately 23,000 clones, 75% to 85% of them seen just once. Prominent immunodeficiency with autoinflammation defined PRAID. On this clone itself: The target antigen is unknown.

The sequenced sample was CD4+ T cells from PBMCs, obtained before stem cell transplantation. The chain links TRBV28 to TRBJ1-5; 7 positions match TRBD1. The TCR comes from a human donor with POMP-related autoinflammation and immune dysregulation (PRAID). The CDR3 reads CASSPPLQGHGQPQHF. The CDR3, as DNA: TGTGCCAGCAGCCCCCCCTTACAGGGGCATGGTCAGCCCCAGCATTTT.